Each of the 9 T cell receptor beta chains below was sequenced from the same sample in a study of a mutant IDH1 vaccine in newly diagnosed glioma. Time point defined: baseline, week 1 (first vaccination visit). Treatment given: pre-vaccination baseline after standard-of-care therapy. This table comes from immunoSEQ multiplex PCR, and its TCRdb copy is limited to in-frame clones, with some not included. Here the sample spans roughly 21,000 clones, around 82% being singletons. The material was PBMCs, obtained from a glioma patient treated with radiotherapy, temozolomide or both. Receptor source: a man aged 40-55 years with glioma.

The chain carries TRBV4-3 and TRBJ2-5, with D perhaps assigned TRBD1 or TRBD2 (5 bases each). V was shortened by 4 bases and J by 5 bases, with 11 bases between the two germline ends. Germline CDR1 is LGHNA and CDR2 is YSLEER. CDR3 size: 13 residues. The CDR3: CASSLEGSETQYF. The CDR3 DNA is TGCGCCAGCAGCCTAGAGGGGTCGGAGACCCAGTACTTC.

This clone was observed once. The chain carries TRBV25-1 and TRBJ2-1; unclear D gene. Per the germline V gene, CDR1 is MGHDK and CDR2 is SYGVNS. Trimming shortened V by 4 bases and J by 2 bases, and 12 bases separated the two germline ends. The CDR3 is 15 amino acids. The CDR3: CASSGQETTYNEQFF. CDR3 DNA sequence: TGTGCCAGCAGTGGTCAGGAAACCACCTACAATGAGCAGTTCTTC.

This chain joins TRBV6-1 and TRBJ1-1, with TRBD1 identical over 7 bases. Per germline, CDR1 MNHNS and CDR2 SASEGT. V lost 4 bases to trimming and J lost 11 bases; unmatched junction nucleotides: 16. This CDR3 has 15 amino acids. Here the CDR3 DNA reads TGTGCCAGCAGTGCCACCGGGACAGTATCTATAGGGGCTTTCTTT. Amino acid sequence: CASSATGTVSIGAFF.

The chain combines TRBV25-1 with TRBJ2-7; D gene ambiguous. V was pared by 8 bases and J by 7 bases, with 9 bases between. The germline V gene has CDR1 MGHDK and CDR2 SYGVNS. The CDR3 spans 10 residues. The CDR3 loop is CASPLREQYV. Written as DNA, the CDR3 is TGTGCCAGCCCCCTTAGGGAGCAGTACGTC.

This clone was seen only once. The chain couples TRBV5-1 to TRBJ1-1, with D possibly matching TRBD1 (5 bases). The V end lost 0 bases, the J end lost 0 bases, and 9 bases lay between the germline ends. Germline loops: CDR1 SGHRS, CDR2 YFSETQ. The CDR3 runs 15 residues. The CDR3 loop reads CASSLAGQMNTEAFF. In nucleotides, the CDR3 is TGCGCCAGCAGCTTGGCAGGGCAAATGAACACTGAAGCTTTCTTT.

Comments on this clone: Germline and junction disagree at one end, which may indicate a read error. At the DNA level, this CDR3 is encoded by other sequences in the same sample as well. The chain joins TRBV25-1 to TRBJ1-4, with 9 bases that match TRBD1. The germline CDR1 and CDR2 sequences are MGHDK and SYGVNS. CDR3 length equals 16 residues. Here the CDR3 DNA reads TGTGCCAGTAGTGATCACCGACAGGGGGTTAATGAAAAACTGTTTTTT. It translates to CASSDHRQGVNEKLFF.

The chain couples TRBV5-1 to TRBJ1-1; 11 bases fit TRBD1. Germline CDR1 SGHRS, CDR2 YFSETQ. Trimming cost V 4 bases and J 4 bases; bases outside gene matches: 3. This CDR3 has 14 residues. The chain's CDR3 is CASSVGTGGTEAFF. For the CDR3, the DNA is TGCGCCAGCAGCGTAGGGACAGGGGGCACTGAAGCTTTCTTT. Full variable domain (remainder filled in from reference TRBV5-1 and TRBJ1-1): KAGVTQTPRYLIKTRGQQVTLSCSPISGHRSVSWYQQTPGQGLQFLFEYFSETQRNKGNFPGRFSGRQFSNSRSEMNVSTLELGDSALYLCASSVGTGGTEAFFGQGTRLTVV.

The chain links TRBV13 to TRBJ2-2, with D unresolved. Between the trimmed V and J ends, which lost 1 base and 8 bases, there was a span of 5 bases. Germline V gene data show CDR1 as PRHDT and CDR2 as FYEKMQ (reference sequence). The CDR3 runs 12 residues. In DNA, the CDR3 is TGTGCCAGCAGCTTAGTAGGGGGGGAGCTGTTTTTT. It encodes CASSLVGGELFF. Supplemented by reference TRBV13 and TRBJ2-2, the full variable domain reads AAGVIQSPRHLIKEKRETATLKCYPIPRHDTVYWYQQGPGQDPQFLISFYEKMQSDKGSIPDRFSAQQFSDYHSELNMSSLELGDSALYFCASSLVGGELFFGEGSRLTVL.

This rearrangement joins TRBV6-5 to TRBJ2-7; TRBD1 or TRBD2 may be the D gene (5 bases each). The CDR3 extends over 13 amino acids. Trimming pared 4 bases from V and 7 bases from J, leaving 14 bases between. Germline CDR1 MNHEY, CDR2 SVGAGI. Here the CDR3 reads CASSWGTAGEQYV. The CDR3 DNA is TGTGCCAGCAGTTGGGGGACGGCCGGAGAGCAGTACGTC.